A selection of T cell receptor beta chains follows, all from one sample in a study of T and B cells in COVID-19 patients. Each CDR3 protein gets one entry after TCRdb re-called the multiplex PCR reads with MiXCR. The sample carries some 8,900 distinct CDR3 sequences, 31% recorded once. Input material: blood. The receptor set was obtained from a human donor who had recovered from COVID-19. CDR3s include the opening cysteine and the closing phenylalanine or tryptophan. Each record gives: CDR3 protein, CDR3 DNA, V gene, J gene, D gene, clone size. A D gene is named only where the DNA matches it firmly. Some rows mark clone size as missing; the rest say once, few, many or name a class of expanded clone.

CASRPDTGELFF	TGCGCCAGCAGGCCCGACACCGGGGAGCTGTTTTTT	TRBV5-1	TRBJ2-2	.	.
CASSAGTNTGELFF	TGTGCCAGCAGCGCCGGGACCAACACCGGGGAGCTGTTTTTT	TRBV6-4	TRBJ2-2	.	few
CASSSGLAGQETQYF	TGTGCCAGCAGCTCGGGACTAGCGGGACAAGAGACCCAGTACTTC	TRBV5-4	TRBJ2-5	TRBD2	.
CASSEHQQETQYF	TGTGCCAGCAGTGAACACCAGCAAGAGACCCAGTACTTC	TRBV6-1	TRBJ2-5	.	few
CASRGQSTGNTIYF	TGTGCCAGCAGGGGACAGTCTACTGGAAACACCATATATTTT	TRBV6-6	TRBJ1-3	TRBD1	.
CTRSDRSTDTQYF	TGCACCCGGTCGGACAGATCCACAGATACGCAGTATTTT	TRBV20-1	TRBJ2-3	.	.
CASSSRDWDTVDTQYF	TGTGCCAGCAGCTCCCGCGACTGGGACACGGTAGATACGCAGTATTTT	TRBV7-4	TRBJ2-3	.	.
CASSLVGAGTNLPQHF	TGTGCCAGCAGCTTGGTGGGAGCGGGGACAAATCTACCCCAGCATTTT	TRBV5-5	TRBJ1-5	.	.
CASSDSTSGSTDTQYF	TGTGCCAGCAGTGACTCCACCAGCGGGAGCACAGATACGCAGTATTTT	TRBV6-4	TRBJ2-3	.	few
CASSRRVVYTEAFF	TGTGCCAGTAGTAGGAGGGTGGTGTACACTGAAGCTTTCTTT	TRBV19	TRBJ1-1	.	.